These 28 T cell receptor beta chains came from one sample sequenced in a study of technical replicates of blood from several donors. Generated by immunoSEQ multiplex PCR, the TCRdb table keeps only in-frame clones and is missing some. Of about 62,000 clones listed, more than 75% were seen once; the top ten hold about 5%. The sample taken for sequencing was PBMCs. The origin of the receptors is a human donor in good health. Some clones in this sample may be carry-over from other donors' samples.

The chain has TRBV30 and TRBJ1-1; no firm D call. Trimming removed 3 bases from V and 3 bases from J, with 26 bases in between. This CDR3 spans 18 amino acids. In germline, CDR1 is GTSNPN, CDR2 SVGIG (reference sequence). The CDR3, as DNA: TGTGCCTGGAGGGAGGCACAGAGTTCGTGGCTACCAGACACTGAAGCTTTCTTT. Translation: CAWREAQSSWLPDTEAFF.

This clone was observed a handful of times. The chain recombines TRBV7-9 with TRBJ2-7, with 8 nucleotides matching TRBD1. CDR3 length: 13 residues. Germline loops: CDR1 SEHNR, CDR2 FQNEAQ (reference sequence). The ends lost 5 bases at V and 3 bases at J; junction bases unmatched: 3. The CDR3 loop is CASSEDRVYEQYF. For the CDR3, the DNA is TGTGCCAGCAGCGAGGACAGGGTCTACGAGCAGTACTTC.

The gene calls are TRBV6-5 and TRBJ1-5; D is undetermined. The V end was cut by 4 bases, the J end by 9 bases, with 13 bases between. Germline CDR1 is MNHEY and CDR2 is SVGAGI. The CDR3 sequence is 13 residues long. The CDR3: CASSSTRLWPQHF. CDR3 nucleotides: TGTGCCAGCAGTTCCACGCGCCTCTGGCCCCAGCATTTT.

CDR3 in amino acids: CASTTGGGWETQYF. As DNA, the CDR3 is TGTGCCAGCACGACCGGCGGGGGGTGGGAGACCCAGTACTTC. The rearrangement links TRBV6-6 to TRBJ2-5; 8 bases line up with TRBD2. After removal of 7 bases from V and 5 bases from J, the junction contained 9 bases not matched to a gene. Germline CDR1 MNHNY, CDR2 SVGAGI (reference sequence). The CDR3 has 14 amino acids.

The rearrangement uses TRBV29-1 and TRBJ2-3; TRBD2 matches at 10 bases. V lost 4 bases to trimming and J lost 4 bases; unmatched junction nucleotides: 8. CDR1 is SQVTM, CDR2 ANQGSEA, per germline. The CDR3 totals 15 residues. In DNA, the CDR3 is TGCAGCGTTGGAAGCGGGGGGGCCGGACCAGATACGCAGTATTTT. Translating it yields CSVGSGGAGPDTQYF.

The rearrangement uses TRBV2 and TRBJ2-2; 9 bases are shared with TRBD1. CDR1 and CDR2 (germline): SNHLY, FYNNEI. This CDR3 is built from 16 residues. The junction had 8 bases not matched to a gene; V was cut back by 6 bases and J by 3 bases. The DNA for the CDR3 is TGTGCCAGCAGACACGGGACAGGGTCGGACACCGGGGAGCTGTTTTTT. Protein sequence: CASRHGTGSDTGELFF.

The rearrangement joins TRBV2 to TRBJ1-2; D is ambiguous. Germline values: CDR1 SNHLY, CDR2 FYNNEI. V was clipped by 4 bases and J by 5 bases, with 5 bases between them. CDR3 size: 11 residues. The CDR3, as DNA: TGTGCCAGCAGTGTTCTTTATGGCTACACCTTC. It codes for CASSVLYGYTF.

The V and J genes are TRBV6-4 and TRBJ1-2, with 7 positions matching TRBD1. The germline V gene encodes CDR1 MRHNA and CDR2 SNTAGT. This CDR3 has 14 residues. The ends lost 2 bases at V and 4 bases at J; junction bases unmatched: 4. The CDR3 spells CASSDDRDVYGYTF. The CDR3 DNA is TGTGCCAGCAGTGACGACAGGGATGTCTATGGCTACACCTTC.

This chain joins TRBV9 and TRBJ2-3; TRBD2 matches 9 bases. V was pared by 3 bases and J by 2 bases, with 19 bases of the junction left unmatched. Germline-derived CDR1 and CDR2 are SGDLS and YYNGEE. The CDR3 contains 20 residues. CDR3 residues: CASSDNENKGTSKFTDTQYF. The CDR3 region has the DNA TGTGCCAGCAGCGATAACGAAAACAAAGGGACTAGCAAATTCACAGATACGCAGTATTTT.

CDR3 amino acids: CSAGLGDTQYF. DNA for the CDR3: TGCAGCGCCGGACTCGGAGATACGCAGTATTTT. The chain joins TRBV29-1 to TRBJ2-3, with D possibly TRBD2 on 5 matching bases. There are 11 residues in the CDR3. Trimming took off 7 bases at V and 5 bases at J, with 10 bases between the two ends. Germline CDR1 reads SQVTM; CDR2 reads ANQGSEA.

This chain's CDR3 is CSVVATNEKLFF. CDR3 DNA: TGCAGCGTTGTAGCAACTAATGAAAAACTGTTTTTT. The rearrangement joins TRBV29-1 to TRBJ1-4; D is unclear. The CDR3 extends over 12 amino acids. Per the germline V gene, CDR1 is SQVTM and CDR2 is ANQGSEA. The ends were cut back, 4 bases at V and 0 bases at J, with 3 bases in the middle.

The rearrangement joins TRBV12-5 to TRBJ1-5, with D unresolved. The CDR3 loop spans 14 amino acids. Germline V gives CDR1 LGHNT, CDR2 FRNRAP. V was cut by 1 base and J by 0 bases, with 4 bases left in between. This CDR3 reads CASGLGSSNQPQHF. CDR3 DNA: TGTGCTAGTGGTTTGGGCAGTAGCAATCAGCCCCAGCATTTT. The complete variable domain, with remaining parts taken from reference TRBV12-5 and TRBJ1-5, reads DARVTQTPRHKVTEMGQEVTMRCQPILGHNTVFWYRQTMMQGLELLAYFRNRAPLDDSGMPKDRFSAEMPDATLATLKIQPSEPRDSAVYFCASGLGSSNQPQHFGDGTRLSIL.

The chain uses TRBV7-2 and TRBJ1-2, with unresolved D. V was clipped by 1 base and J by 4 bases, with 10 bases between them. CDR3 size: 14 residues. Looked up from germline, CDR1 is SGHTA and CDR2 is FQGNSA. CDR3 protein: CASSLGTFPYGYTF. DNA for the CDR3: TGTGCCAGCAGCTTAGGGACTTTCCCCTATGGCTACACCTTC.

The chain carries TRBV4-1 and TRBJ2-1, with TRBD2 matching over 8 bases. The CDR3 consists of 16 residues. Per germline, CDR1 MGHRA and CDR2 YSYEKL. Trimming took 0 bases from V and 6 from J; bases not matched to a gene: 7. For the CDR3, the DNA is TGCGCCAGCAGCCAAGAAGGAGCGGGAGTCCTCAATGAGCAGTTCTTC. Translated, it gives CASSQEGAGVLNEQFF.

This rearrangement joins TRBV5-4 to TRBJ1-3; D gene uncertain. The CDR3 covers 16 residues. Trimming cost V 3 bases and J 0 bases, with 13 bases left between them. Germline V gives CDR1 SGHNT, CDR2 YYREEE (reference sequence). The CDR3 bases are TGTGCCAGCAGCTCGAAGACTCGGAGCTCTGGAAACACCATATATTTT. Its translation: CASSSKTRSSGNTIYF.

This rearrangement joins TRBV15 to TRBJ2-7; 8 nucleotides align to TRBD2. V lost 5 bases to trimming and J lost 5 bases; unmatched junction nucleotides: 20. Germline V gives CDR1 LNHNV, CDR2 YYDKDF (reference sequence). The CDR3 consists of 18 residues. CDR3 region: CATSRMTFGTSNPNEQYF. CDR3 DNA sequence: TGTGCCACCAGCCGAATGACATTTGGGACTAGTAACCCCAACGAGCAGTACTTC.

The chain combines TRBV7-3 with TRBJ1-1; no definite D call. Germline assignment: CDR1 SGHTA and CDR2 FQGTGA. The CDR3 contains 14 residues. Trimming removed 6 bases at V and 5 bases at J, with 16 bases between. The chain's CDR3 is CASREGPSRTEAFF. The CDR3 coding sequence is TGTGCCAGCAGGGAGGGTCCCTCCAGGACTGAAGCTTTCTTT.

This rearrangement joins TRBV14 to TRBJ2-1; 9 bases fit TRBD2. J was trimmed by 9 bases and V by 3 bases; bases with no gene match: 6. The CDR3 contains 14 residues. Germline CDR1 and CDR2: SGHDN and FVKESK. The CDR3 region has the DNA TGTGCCAGCAGCCATCCGGCTAGCGGGACTGAGCAGTTCTTC. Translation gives CASSHPASGTEQFF.

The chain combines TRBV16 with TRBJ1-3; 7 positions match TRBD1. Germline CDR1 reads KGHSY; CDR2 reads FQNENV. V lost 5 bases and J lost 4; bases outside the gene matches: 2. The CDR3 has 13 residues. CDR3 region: CASSSTGGNTIYF. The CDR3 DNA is TGTGCCAGCAGCTCGACAGGGGGAAACACCATATATTTT.

The CDR3 sequence: CASSLAGGRPYF. The CDR3 DNA sequence: TGCGCCAGCAGCTTGGCGGGCGGGAGGCCGTACTTC. The chain links TRBV5-1 to TRBJ2-7; 8 bases agree with TRBD2. J lost 12 bases, V lost 0 bases, and 5 bases had no gene match. This CDR3 is built from 12 residues. Germline-derived CDR1 and CDR2 are SGHRS and YFSETQ.

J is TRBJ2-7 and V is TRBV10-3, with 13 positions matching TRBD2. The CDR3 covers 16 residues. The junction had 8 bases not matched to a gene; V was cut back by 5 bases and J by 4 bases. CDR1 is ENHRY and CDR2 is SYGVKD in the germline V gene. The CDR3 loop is CAISPNRGLAGYEQYF. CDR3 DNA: TGTGCCATCAGTCCAAATAGGGGACTAGCGGGATACGAGCAGTACTTC.

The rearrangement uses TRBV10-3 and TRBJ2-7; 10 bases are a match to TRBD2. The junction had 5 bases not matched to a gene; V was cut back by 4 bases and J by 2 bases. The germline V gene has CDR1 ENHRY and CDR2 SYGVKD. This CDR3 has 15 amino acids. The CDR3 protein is CAISGGLADTYEQYF. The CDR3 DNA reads TGTGCCATCAGTGGAGGACTAGCGGATACCTACGAGCAGTACTTC.

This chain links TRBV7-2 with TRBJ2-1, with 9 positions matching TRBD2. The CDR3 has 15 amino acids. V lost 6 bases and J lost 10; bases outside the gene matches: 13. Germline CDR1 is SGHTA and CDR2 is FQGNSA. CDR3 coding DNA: TGTGCCAGCAGGAGAACAGCGGGAGGCCCATCAGAGCAGTTCTTC. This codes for CASRRTAGGPSEQFF. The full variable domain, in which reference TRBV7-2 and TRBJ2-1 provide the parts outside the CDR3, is GAGVSQSPSNKVTEKGKDVELRCDPISGHTALYWYRQSLGQGLEFLIYFQGNSAPDKSGLPSDRFSAERTGGSVSTLTIQRTQQEDSAVYLCASRRTAGGPSEQFFGPGTRLTVL.

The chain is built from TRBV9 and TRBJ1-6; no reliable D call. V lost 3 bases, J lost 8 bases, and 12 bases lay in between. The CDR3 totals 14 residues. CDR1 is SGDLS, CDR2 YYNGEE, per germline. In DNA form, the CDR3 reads TGTGCCAGCAGCGCCCCGGGTCCCCATTCACCCCTCCACTTT. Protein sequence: CASSAPGPHSPLHF. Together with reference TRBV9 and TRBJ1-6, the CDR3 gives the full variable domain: DSGVTQTPKHLITATGQRVTLRCSPRSGDLSVYWYQQSLDQGLQFLIQYYNGEERAKGNILERFSAQQFPDLHSELNLSSLELGDSALYFCASSAPGPHSPLHFGNGTRLTVT.

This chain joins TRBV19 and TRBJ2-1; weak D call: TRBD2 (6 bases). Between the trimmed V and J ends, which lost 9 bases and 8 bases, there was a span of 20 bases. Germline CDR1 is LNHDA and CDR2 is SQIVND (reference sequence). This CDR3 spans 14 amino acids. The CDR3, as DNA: TGTGCCAGCCTGGGGCCTCTTGGCGGGGATGAGCAGTTCTTC. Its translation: CASLGPLGGDEQFF.

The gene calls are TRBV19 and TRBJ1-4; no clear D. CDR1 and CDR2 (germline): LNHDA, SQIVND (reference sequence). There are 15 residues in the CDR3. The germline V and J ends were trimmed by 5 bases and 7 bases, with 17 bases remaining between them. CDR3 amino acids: CASSPEDSTGEKLFF. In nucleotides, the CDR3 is TGTGCCAGTAGTCCGGAGGACTCTACGGGTGAAAAACTGTTTTTT.

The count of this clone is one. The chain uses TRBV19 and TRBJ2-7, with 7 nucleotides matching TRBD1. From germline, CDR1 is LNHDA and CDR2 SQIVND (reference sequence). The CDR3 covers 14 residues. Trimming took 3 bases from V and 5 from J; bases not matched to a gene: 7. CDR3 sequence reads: CASSIVAGGHEQYF. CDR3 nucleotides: TGTGCCAGTAGTATCGTAGCAGGGGGACACGAGCAGTACTTC.

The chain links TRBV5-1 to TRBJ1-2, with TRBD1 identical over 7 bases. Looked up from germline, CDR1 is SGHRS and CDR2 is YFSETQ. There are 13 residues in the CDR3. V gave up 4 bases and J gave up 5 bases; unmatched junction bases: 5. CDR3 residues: CASSDTGAYGYTF. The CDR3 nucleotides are TGCGCCAGCAGCGATACAGGGGCGTATGGCTACACCTTC. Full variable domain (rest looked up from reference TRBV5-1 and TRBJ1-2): KAGVTQTPRYLIKTRGQQVTLSCSPISGHRSVSWYQQTPGQGLQFLFEYFSETQRNKGNFPGRFSGRQFSNSRSEMNVSTLELGDSALYLCASSDTGAYGYTFGSGTRLTVV.